Each of the 10 T cell receptor beta chains below was sequenced from the same sample in a study of cytomegalovirus exposure and HLA in healthy donors. Researchers ran the PCR with 60 Vbeta and 13 Jbeta primers. Profiled with immunoSEQ multiplex PCR; TCRdb holds only in-frame clones, not every one. This table holds 150,000 to 250,000 clones, 70% to 80% found once. Sequencing was performed on PBMCs. These receptors were taken from a woman in her twenties or thirties in good health and CMV-seropositive.

CDR3 region: CASSLSSGGYGYTF. CDR3 bases: TGTGCCAGCAGTTTATCGTCAGGGGGCTATGGCTACACCTTC. This chain joins TRBV27 and TRBJ1-2, with 7 bases lining up with TRBD1. J gave up 4 bases and V 0 bases, and 2 bases lay outside the gene matches. The CDR3 runs 14 residues. The germline CDR1 and CDR2 sequences are MNHEY and SMNVEV (reference sequence).

The chain links TRBV5-1 to TRBJ1-1, with 9 bases that match TRBD1. V trimming: 3 bases; J trimming: 0 bases; junction bases outside the gene matches: 3. Germline lookup yields CDR1 SGHRS and CDR2 YFSETQ. This CDR3 is 15 amino acids long. Here the CDR3 reads CASSWGQGLNTEAFF. Here the CDR3 DNA reads TGCGCCAGCAGCTGGGGACAGGGCCTGAACACTGAAGCTTTCTTT.

This clone turned up a few times. The rearrangement joins TRBV27 to TRBJ1-1; 9 bases agree with TRBD1. V gave up 5 bases and J gave up 0 bases; unmatched junction bases: 4. The CDR3 is 15 residues long. The germline V gene has CDR1 MNHEY and CDR2 SMNVEV (reference sequence). The CDR3, as DNA: TGTGCCAGCAGTCGGGGACAGGGCATGAACACTGAAGCTTTCTTT. Residues: CASSRGQGMNTEAFF.

The chain is built from TRBV5-6 and TRBJ1-6; 8 bases are a match to TRBD1. With 1 base clipped from V and 3 bases from J, the junction kept 6 bases outside the gene matches. This CDR3 comprises 17 residues. Germline loops: CDR1 SGHDT, CDR2 YYEEEE. The CDR3 nucleotides read TGTGCCAGCAGCTTGAGGACAGGGCAACTCTATAATTCACCCCTCCACTTT. Its translation: CASSLRTGQLYNSPLHF. Full variable domain (rest looked up from reference TRBV5-6 and TRBJ1-6): DAGVTQSPTHLIKTRGQQVTLRCSPKSGHDTVSWYQQALGQGPQFIFQYYEEEERQRGNFPDRFSGHQFPNYSSELNVNALLLGDSALYLCASSLRTGQLYNSPLHFGNGTRLTVT.

This clone occurred a few times. Within the sample, other DNA sequences also encode this same CDR3. The chain combines TRBV18 with TRBJ2-5, with D possibly TRBD2 on 6 matching bases. The V and J ends lost 3 bases and 5 bases respectively, with 7 bases between them. Germline V gene lookup returns CDR1 KGHSH and CDR2 LQKENI. The CDR3 has 12 residues. In DNA form, the CDR3 reads TGTGCCAGCTCACCCGGAGGGGAGACCCAGTACTTC. This sequence encodes CASSPGGETQYF.

V gene TRBV5-4 combines with J gene TRBJ2-3; 10 bases fit TRBD1. The CDR3 has 15 amino acids. With V trimmed by 3 bases and J by 6 bases, 7 bases remained unmatched. The V gene's germline CDR1 is SGHNT and CDR2 YYREEE (reference sequence). The CDR3 bases are TGTGCCAGCAGCTCCCGCGGACAGGGGGACGATACGCAGTATTTT. Protein product: CASSSRGQGDDTQYF.

The J gene is TRBJ2-5, the V gene TRBV10-3; maybe TRBD1 (6 bases). The CDR3 covers 15 residues. V was clipped by 3 bases and J by 4 bases, with 15 bases between them. CDR1 and CDR2 from the germline V gene are ENHRY and SYGVKD. CDR3 residues: CAISEGTLGRETQYF. The CDR3 DNA sequence: TGTGCCATCAGTGAAGGGACATTGGGGAGAGAGACCCAGTACTTC.

The chain carries TRBV4-3 and TRBJ2-7; 9 bases are a match to TRBD2. There are 16 residues in the CDR3. Losses at the gene ends were 3 bases for V and 3 bases for J; bases not matched to a gene: 9. Looked up from germline, CDR1 is LGHNA and CDR2 is YSLEER. This chain's CDR3 is CASSQDSTSGLYEQYF. CDR3 nucleotide sequence: TGCGCCAGCAGCCAGGATTCGACTAGCGGACTCTACGAGCAGTACTTC.

The V and J genes are TRBV19 and TRBJ2-3, with D unresolved. This CDR3 contains 16 residues. The germline V gene encodes CDR1 LNHDA and CDR2 SQIVND (reference sequence). V was cut by 6 bases and J by 0 bases, with 16 bases left in between. CDR3 DNA: TGTGCCAGTAGCCCCCTGGCGGCAACTAGCACAGATACGCAGTATTTT. It specifies CASSPLAATSTDTQYF. Based on the CDR3 plus reference TRBV19 and TRBJ2-3, the full variable domain is DGGITQSPKYLFRKEGQNVTLSCEQNLNHDAMYWYRQDPGQGLRLIYYSQIVNDFQKGDIAEGYSVSREKKESFPLTVTSAQKNPTAFYLCASSPLAATSTDTQYFGPGTRLTVL.

The chain carries TRBV7-6 and TRBJ2-1, with a weak D call TRBD2 (6 bases). V was clipped by 7 bases and J by 7 bases, with 20 bases between them. The CDR3 totals 15 residues. The germline V gene has CDR1 SGHVS and CDR2 FNYEAQ. The CDR3 region is CASTFGGTPGNEQFF. The CDR3 nucleotides are TGTGCCAGCACCTTCGGGGGAACACCGGGAAATGAGCAGTTCTTC.